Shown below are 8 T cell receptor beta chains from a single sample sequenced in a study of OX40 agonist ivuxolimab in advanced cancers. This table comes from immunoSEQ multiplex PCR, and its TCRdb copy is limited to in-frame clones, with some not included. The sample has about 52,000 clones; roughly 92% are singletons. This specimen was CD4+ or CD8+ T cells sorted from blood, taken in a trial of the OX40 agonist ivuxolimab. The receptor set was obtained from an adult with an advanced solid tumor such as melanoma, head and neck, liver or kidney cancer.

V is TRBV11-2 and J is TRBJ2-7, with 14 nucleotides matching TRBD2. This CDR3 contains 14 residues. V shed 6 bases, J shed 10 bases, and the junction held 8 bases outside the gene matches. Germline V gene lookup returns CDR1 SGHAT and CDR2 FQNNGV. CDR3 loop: CASSRTGTSGSQYF. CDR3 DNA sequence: TGTGCCAGCAGTCGTACAGGGACTAGCGGGAGTCAGTACTTC. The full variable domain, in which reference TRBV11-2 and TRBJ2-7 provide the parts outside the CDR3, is EAGVAQSPRYKIIEKRQSVAFWCNPISGHATLYWYQQILGQGPKLLIQFQNNGVVDDSQLPKDRFSAERLKGVDSTLKIQPAKLEDSAVYLCASSRTGTSGSQYFGPGTRLTVT.

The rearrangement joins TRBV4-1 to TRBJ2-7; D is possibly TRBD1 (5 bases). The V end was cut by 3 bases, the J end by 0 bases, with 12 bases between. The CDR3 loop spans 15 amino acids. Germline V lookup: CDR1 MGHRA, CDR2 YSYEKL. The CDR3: CASSQQQDSSYEQYF. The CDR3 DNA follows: TGCGCCAGCAGCCAGCAACAGGATAGCTCCTACGAGCAGTACTTC.

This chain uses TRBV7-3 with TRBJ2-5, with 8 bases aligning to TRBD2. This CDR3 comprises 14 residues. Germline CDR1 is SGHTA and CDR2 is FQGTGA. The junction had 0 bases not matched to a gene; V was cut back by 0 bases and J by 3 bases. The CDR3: CASSLTGGEETQYF. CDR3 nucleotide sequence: TGTGCCAGCAGCTTAACCGGGGGGGAAGAGACCCAGTACTTC.

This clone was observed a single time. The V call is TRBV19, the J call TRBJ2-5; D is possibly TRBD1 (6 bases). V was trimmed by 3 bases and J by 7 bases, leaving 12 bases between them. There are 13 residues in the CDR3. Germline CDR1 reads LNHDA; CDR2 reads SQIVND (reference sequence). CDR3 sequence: CASSIGGSGTQYF. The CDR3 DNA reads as TGTGCCAGTAGTATTGGGGGCTCAGGGACCCAGTACTTC.

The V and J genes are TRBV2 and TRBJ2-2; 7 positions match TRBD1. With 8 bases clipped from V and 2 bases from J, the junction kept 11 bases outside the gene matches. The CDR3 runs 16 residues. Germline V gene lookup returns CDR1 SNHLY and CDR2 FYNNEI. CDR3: CASAGTVGPNTGELFF. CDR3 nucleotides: TGTGCCAGCGCCGGGACAGTGGGACCCAACACCGGGGAGCTGTTTTTT.

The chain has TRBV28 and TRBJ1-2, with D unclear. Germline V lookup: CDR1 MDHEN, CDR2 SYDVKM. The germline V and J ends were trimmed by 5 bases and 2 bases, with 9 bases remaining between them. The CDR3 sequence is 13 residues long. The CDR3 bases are TGTGCCAGCAGTCCCGGACGGAACTATGGCTACACCTTC. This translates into CASSPGRNYGYTF.

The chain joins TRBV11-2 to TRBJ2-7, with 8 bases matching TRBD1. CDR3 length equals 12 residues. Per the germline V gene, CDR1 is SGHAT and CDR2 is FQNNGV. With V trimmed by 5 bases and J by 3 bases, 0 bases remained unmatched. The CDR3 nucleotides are TGTGCCAGCAGCGGACAGGGCTACGAGCAGTACTTC. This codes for CASSGQGYEQYF.

The CDR3 nucleotides read TGTGCCAGCAGCGGTCGGACTAGCGGGGGCCCCCACAATGAGCAGTTCTTC. Translation: CASSGRTSGGPHNEQFF. This chain connects TRBV7-6 to TRBJ2-1; 13 bases align to TRBD2. Per germline, CDR1 SGHVS and CDR2 FNYEAQ. After removal of 5 bases from V and 5 bases from J, the junction contained 9 bases not matched to a gene. The CDR3 loop spans 17 amino acids.